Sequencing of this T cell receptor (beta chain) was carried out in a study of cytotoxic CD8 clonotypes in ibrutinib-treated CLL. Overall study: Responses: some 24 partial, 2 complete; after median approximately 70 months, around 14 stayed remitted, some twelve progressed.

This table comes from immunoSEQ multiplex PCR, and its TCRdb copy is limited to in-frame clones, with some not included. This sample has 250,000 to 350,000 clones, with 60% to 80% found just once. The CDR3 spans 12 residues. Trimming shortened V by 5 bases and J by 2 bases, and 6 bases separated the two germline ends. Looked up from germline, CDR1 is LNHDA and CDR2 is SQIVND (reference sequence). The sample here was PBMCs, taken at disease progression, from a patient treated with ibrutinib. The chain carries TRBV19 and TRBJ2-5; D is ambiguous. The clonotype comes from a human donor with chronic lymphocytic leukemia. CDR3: CASSARQETQYF. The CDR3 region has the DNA TGTGCCAGTAGTGCCCGACAAGAGACCCAGTACTTC.